Given below is one TCR beta chain in context. This CDR3 comprises 16 residues. J lost 2 bases, V lost 0 bases, and 6 bases had no gene match. Germline-derived CDR1 and CDR2 are LGHNA and YNFKEQ. The sample belongs to a study of cytomegalovirus exposure and HLA in healthy donors. Overall study context: Early released data had tens of millions of unique TCRs, all coming from HLA-typed donors.

Use of 60 Vbeta and 13 Jbeta primers characterized the PCR. TCRdb's copy holds only in-frame clones and misses some; the assay was immunoSEQ multiplex PCR. The table includes 200,000 to 250,000 clones, approximately 82% detected once. The sequenced sample consisted of PBMCs. The clonotype comes from a man between 18 and 35 years old in good health and CMV-seronegative. The V gene is TRBV4-2, the J gene TRBJ1-1; 7 bases are a match to TRBD1. The CDR3 coding sequence is TGTGCCAGCAGCCAAGATTTGGCAGGGGGAAACACTGAAGCTTTCTTT. Encoded protein: CASSQDLAGGNTEAFF.